One and the same sample provided the 2 T cell receptor beta chains below, sequenced in a study of T cells in Graves' hyperthyroidism and ophthalmopathy. RNA transcripts were the template for amplifying TCR beta CDR3 regions. HTBI primers were used for first-round RT-PCR of the TCR CDR3. TCRdb re-called the multiplex PCR reads through MiXCR, storing one row per CDR3 protein. The sample has 500,000 to 800,000 distinct CDR3 sequences, nearly 45% seen once. Sequences were obtained from peripheral blood or thyroid tissue (not recorded which). Receptors were obtained from an adult man with Graves' disease, either hyperthyroidism or ophthalmopathy (not recorded which).

J is TRBJ1-3 and V is TRBV4-2, with 11 bases lining up with TRBD1. This CDR3 is 16 amino acids long. V was pared by 5 bases and J by 0 bases, with 3 bases of the junction left unmatched. Germline lookup yields CDR1 LGHNA and CDR2 YNFKEQ. This CDR3 is CASSRTGGTSGNTIYF. The DNA for the CDR3 is TGTGCCAGCAGCAGGACAGGGGGCACCTCTGGAAACACCATATATTTT.

The chain uses TRBV5-1 and TRBJ2-7; 10 positions agree with TRBD1. The germline CDR1 and CDR2 sequences are SGHRS and YFSETQ. The V segment lost 4 bases and the J segment 2 bases; nucleotides outside the gene matches: 6. The CDR3 contains 15 residues. In DNA, the CDR3 is TGCGCCAGCAGCCTAGGCGGGACAGGGGCCTACGAGCAGTACTTC. This codes for CASSLGGTGAYEQYF.